The TCR beta chain described here comes from a study of blood T cell repertoires in COVID-19. For the study at large: Acute and convalescent COVID-19 specimens originated in the United States, Italy and Spain.

The authors' processing: For nucleated cells, counts were estimated from reference gene primer amplification. Generated by immunoSEQ multiplex PCR, the TCRdb table keeps only in-frame clones and is missing some. Clonal size and the V and J genes are those of that table, whereas D and trimming came from the DNA. The sample includes under 300,000 clones, approximately 91% of them seen just once. This clone was detected once. The CDR3 spans 17 residues. The V end lost 3 bases, the J end lost 0 bases, and 17 bases lay between the germline ends. Germline-derived CDR1 and CDR2 are LNHDA and SQIVND (reference sequence).

This TCR was recovered from a middle-aged woman who had recovered from COVID-19. Material: peripheral blood. This chain joins TRBV19 and TRBJ1-2; a weak D match, TRBD1 (6 bases). The CDR3 DNA reads as TGTGCCAGTAGTATGCCAGGGGTGAGATCTACTAACTATGGCTACACCTTC. This translates into CASSMPGVRSTNYGYTF.